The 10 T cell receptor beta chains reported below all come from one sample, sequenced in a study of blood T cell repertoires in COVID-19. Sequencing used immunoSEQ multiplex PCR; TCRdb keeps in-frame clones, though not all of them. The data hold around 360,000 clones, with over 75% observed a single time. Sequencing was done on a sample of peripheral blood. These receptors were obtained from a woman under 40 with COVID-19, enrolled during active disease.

CDR3 residues: CASSSGLRYTF. The DNA of the CDR3 is TGTGCCAGCAGTTCAGGCCTCCGCTACACCTTC. The chain links TRBV6-5 to TRBJ1-2, with unresolved D. This CDR3 has 11 residues. Germline V gene data show CDR1 as MNHEY and CDR2 as SVGAGI. V shed 4 bases and J shed 9 bases, with 9 bases lying between them.

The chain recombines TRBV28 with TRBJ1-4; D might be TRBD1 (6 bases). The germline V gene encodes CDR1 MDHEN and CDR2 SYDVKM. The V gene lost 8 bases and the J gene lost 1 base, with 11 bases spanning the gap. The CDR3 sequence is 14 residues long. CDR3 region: CASGKGVTNEKLFF. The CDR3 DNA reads TGTGCCAGCGGAAAGGGGGTAACTAATGAAAAACTGTTTTTT.

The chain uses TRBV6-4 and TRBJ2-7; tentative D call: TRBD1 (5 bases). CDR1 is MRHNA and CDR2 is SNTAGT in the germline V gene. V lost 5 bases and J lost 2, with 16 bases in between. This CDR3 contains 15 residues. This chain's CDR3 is CASSSNPTAPYEQYF. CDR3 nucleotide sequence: TGTGCCAGCAGTTCAAACCCGACAGCTCCCTACGAGCAGTACTTC.

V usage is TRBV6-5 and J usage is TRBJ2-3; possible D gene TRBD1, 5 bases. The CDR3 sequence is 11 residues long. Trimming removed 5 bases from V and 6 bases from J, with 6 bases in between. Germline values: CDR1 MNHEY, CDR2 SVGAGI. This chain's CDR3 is CASSRQDTQYF. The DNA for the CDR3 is TGTGCCAGCAGTCGACAGGATACGCAGTATTTT.

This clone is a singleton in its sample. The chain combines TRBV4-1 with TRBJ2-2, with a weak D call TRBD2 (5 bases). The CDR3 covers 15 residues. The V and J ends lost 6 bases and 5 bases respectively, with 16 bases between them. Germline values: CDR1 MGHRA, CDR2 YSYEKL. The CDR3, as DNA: TGCGCCAGCAGTCCAAGATCCCCGGGGACCGGGGAGCTGTTTTTT. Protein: CASSPRSPGTGELFF.

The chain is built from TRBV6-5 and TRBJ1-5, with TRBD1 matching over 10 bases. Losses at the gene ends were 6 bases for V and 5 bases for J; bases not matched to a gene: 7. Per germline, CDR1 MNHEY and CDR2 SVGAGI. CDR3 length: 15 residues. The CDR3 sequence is CASRLDRGGDQPQHF. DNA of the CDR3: TGTGCCAGCAGGCTGGACAGGGGGGGGGATCAGCCCCAGCATTTT.

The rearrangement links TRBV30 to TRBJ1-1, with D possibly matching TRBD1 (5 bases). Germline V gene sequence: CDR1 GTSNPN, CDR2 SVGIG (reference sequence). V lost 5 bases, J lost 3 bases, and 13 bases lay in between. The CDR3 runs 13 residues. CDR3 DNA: TGTGCCTGGGATGGAGGGGCGGACACTGAAGCTTTCTTT. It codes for CAWDGGADTEAFF.

The CDR3 protein is CASSVFPGQGSGNTIYF. The CDR3 DNA sequence: TGTGCCAGCAGCGTTTTCCCGGGACAGGGCTCTGGAAACACCATATATTTT. The chain couples TRBV9 to TRBJ1-3; 9 nucleotides agree with TRBD1. From germline, CDR1 is SGDLS and CDR2 YYNGEE. This CDR3 spans 17 amino acids. The junction had 6 bases not matched to a gene; V was cut back by 2 bases and J by 0 bases.

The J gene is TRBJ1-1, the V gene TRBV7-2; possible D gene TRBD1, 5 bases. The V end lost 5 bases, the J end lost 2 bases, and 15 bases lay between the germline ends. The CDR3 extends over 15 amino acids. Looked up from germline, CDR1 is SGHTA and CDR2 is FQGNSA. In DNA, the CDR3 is TGTGCCAGCAGCGAGTCCTGGGGGGGAAACACTGAAGCTTTCTTT. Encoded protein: CASSESWGGNTEAFF. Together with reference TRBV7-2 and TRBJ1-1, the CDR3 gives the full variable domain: GAGVSQSPSNKVTEKGKDVELRCDPISGHTALYWYRQSLGQGLEFLIYFQGNSAPDKSGLPSDRFSAERTGGSVSTLTIQRTQQEDSAVYLCASSESWGGNTEAFFGQGTRLTVV.

CDR3 loop: CASSFIGQASSGANVLTF. The CDR3 DNA reads as TGCGCCAGCAGCTTCATCGGACAGGCAAGCTCTGGGGCCAACGTCCTGACTTTC. The chain links TRBV5-1 to TRBJ2-6; 7 bases line up with TRBD1. The V and J ends lost 2 bases and 0 bases, in that order; junction bases with no gene match: 8. The CDR3 is made up of 18 amino acids. Germline loops: CDR1 SGHRS, CDR2 YFSETQ. Using reference TRBV5-1 and TRBJ2-6 for the parts outside the CDR3, the full variable domain is KAGVTQTPRYLIKTRGQQVTLSCSPISGHRSVSWYQQTPGQGLQFLFEYFSETQRNKGNFPGRFSGRQFSNSRSEMNVSTLELGDSALYLCASSFIGQASSGANVLTFGAGSRLTVL.